Detailed here is one TCR beta chain. Its antigen is not known. The PCR had 60 Vbeta and 13 Jbeta primers. Original processing notes: Counted up in a later analysis, unique TCR beta chains came to 60 million to 95 million, with around 10 million shared. Clones were read by immunoSEQ multiplex PCR, and TCRdb kept only the in-frame ones, dropping some. V and J calls plus clone size are reproduced from that table; the DNA served to infer D and trimming. The sample has around 230,000 clones; 85% are singletons. The record originates from a study of cytomegalovirus exposure and HLA in healthy donors. The V and J ends lost 4 bases and 0 bases, in that order; junction bases with no gene match: 2. The germline CDR1 and CDR2 sequences are LGHNA and YNFKEQ. This CDR3 has 15 residues. Study-level results: Per a later analysis, HLA-associated TCR beta chains showed more clonal expansion than other, equally common TCR beta chains. Donor immune exposure was known only as CMV serostatus.

The genes are TRBV4-2 and TRBJ2-3; TRBD1 matches 9 bases. Sample: PBMCs. The receptor was derived from a girl aged 2 to 10 in good health and CMV-seronegative. The DNA for the CDR3 is TGTGCCAGCAGCCGGGACAGGGCCAGCACAGATACGCAGTATTTT. It translates to CASSRDRASTDTQYF.